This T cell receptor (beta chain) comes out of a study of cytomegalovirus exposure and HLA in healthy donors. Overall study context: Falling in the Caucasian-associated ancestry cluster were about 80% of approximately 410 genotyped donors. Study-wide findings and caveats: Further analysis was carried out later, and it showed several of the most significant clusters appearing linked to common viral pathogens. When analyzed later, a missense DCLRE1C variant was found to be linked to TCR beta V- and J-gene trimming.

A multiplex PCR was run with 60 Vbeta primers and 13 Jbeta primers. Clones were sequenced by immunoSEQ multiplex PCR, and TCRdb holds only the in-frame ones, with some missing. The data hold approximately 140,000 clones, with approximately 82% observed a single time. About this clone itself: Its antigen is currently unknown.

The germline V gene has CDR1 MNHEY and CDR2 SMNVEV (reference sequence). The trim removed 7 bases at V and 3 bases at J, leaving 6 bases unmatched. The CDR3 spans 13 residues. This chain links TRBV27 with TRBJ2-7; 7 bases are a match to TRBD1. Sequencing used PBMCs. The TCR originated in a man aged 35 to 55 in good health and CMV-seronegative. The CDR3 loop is CASKEGGIYEQYF. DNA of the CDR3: TGTGCCAGCAAGGAAGGGGGCATCTACGAGCAGTACTTC.